This T cell receptor beta chain originates from a study of blood T cells in healthy people across ages. About this clonotype itself: Its cognate antigen is unknown.

The study's findings and limits: Fewer expanded clones and more diversity marked long-lived versus aged donors.

Then a second PCR, running roughly 7 to 11 cycles, was carried out with a sample-barcoded 5' primer and a J-beta primer mix. TCRdb called the 5' RACE reads again in MiXCR, with one record for every CDR3 protein. The table records around 1.1 million distinct CDR3 sequences, 35% to 45% of them present only once. Germline V CDR1 and CDR2: SGHVS, FQNEAQ. Trimming cost V 5 bases and J 1 base, with 10 bases left between them. There are 14 residues in the CDR3. The V and J genes are TRBV7-8 and TRBJ2-3; no clear D. Sequencing input: blood. The clonotype comes from a man aged 18 to 30 in good health. The CDR3 loop reads CASSPLLCTDTQYF. CDR3 sequence (DNA): TGTGCCAGCAGCCCCCTTCTGTGCACAGATACGCAGTATTTT.